What follows are 2 T cell receptor beta chains derived from one specimen sequenced in a study of blood T cell repertoires in COVID-19. Sequencing was performed with immunoSEQ multiplex PCR; in TCRdb, only in-frame clones are kept and a portion is missing. The sample includes approximately 61,000 clones, around 88% of them seen just once. Sequencing was carried out using peripheral blood. The receptor set was obtained from a human donor in a cohort sampled during active COVID-19.

This chain links TRBV28 with TRBJ1-2; no clear D gene. Per germline, CDR1 MDHEN and CDR2 SYDVKM. V was shortened by 6 bases and J by 7 bases, with 15 bases between the two germline ends. This CDR3 has 13 residues. The CDR3, as DNA: TGTGCCAGCAGCCTGGGCAGTAAGCCTGGCTACACCTTC. Encoded protein: CASSLGSKPGYTF.

The V and J genes are TRBV5-1 and TRBJ2-7, with D perhaps matching TRBD1 (6 bases). In germline, CDR1 is SGHRS, CDR2 YFSETQ. V gave up 3 bases and J gave up 0 bases, with 13 bases separating them. The CDR3 sequence is 15 residues long. CDR3 bases: TGCGCCAGCAGCTCCTGGACAGTGAGCTCCTACGAGCAGTACTTC. Encoded protein: CASSSWTVSSYEQYF.